A single sample gave rise to the 11 T cell receptor beta chains below, sequenced in a study of CD8+ T cells in alopecia areata. Reverse transcription of extracted RNA yielded cDNA, which provided the sequencing template. Method: immunoSEQ multiplex PCR; TCRdb's copy keeps in-frame clones and lacks some. The profile covers over 100,000 clones, none occurring a single time. The sequencing input was lesional skin. The source is a C3H/HeJ mouse with alopecia areata. Mice of this strain are of MHC haplotype H2-k.

On this clone itself: Germline and genes: mouse. The sequenced fragment ends 4 residues before the CDR3 boundary, so the rest is inferred from the germline J gene. The chain uses TRBV13-3 and TRBJ1-4; D unresolved. Germline V gene lookup returns CDR1 NNHDY and CDR2 SYVADS. V was cut by 6 bases and J by 0 bases, with 9 bases left in between. The CDR3 runs to 14 residues. Partial CDR3 DNA: TGTGCCAGCACCTCAGGAGTTTCCAACGAA. It encodes CASTSGVSNE. The full CDR3 reads CASTSGVSNERLFF.

As concerns this clone: Germline and genes here are mouse. The CDR3 goes on 4 residues after the read ends, and that part is filled in from the germline J gene. The rearrangement uses TRBV13-3 and TRBJ2-1; TRBD1 matches 9 bases. From germline, CDR1 is NNHDY and CDR2 SYVADS. CDR3 length: 16 amino acids. J lost 1 base, V lost 1 base, and 3 bases had no gene match. The CDR3 region is CASSDLGQGNYAEQFF. Incomplete CDR3 DNA: TGTGCCAGCAGTGATTTGGGACAGGGCAACTATGCT.

This clone was observed at least ten times. These gene names are mouse names. The sequenced fragment ends 4 residues before the CDR3 boundary, so the rest is inferred from the germline J gene. This rearrangement joins TRBV13-3 to TRBJ1-2; no clear D. CDR1 is NNHDY and CDR2 is SYVADS in the germline V gene. Trimming left V 4 bases short and J 4 bases short, with 8 bases between. This CDR3 has 12 residues. CDR3 residues: CASSRHTSDYTF. The CDR3 DNA, read in part, is TGTGCCAGCAGTAGACATACCTCC.

This clone was picked up a small number of times. Germline and genes: mouse. The CDR3 is cut off 4 residues early in the read; its end comes from the germline J gene. The chain links TRBV13-3 to TRBJ2-4, with 8 nucleotides matching TRBD2. Germline V gene lookup returns CDR1 NNHDY and CDR2 SYVADS. The CDR3 covers 13 residues. The CDR3 sequence is CASSWGAENTLYF. CDR3 bases read: TGTGCCAGCAGCTGGGGGGCCGAAAAC.

Notes on this clone: Gene names and germline refer to mouse. The CDR3 end is not reached by the read, which stops 4 residues before it; the germline J gene fills it in. The genes are TRBV13-3 and TRBJ2-5; D is unresolved. The CDR3 totals 13 residues. In germline, CDR1 is NNHDY, CDR2 SYVADS. V was pared by 4 bases and J by 2 bases, with 8 bases between. The CDR3 spells CASSNDIQDTQYF. Partial CDR3 DNA: TGTGCCAGCAGTAATGACATCCAAGAC.

On this clone: Mouse gene names and germline throughout. With the read ending 4 residues before the CDR3 end, the germline J gene is used to fill in that end. The rearrangement uses TRBV13-3 and TRBJ2-3; possible D gene TRBD1, 5 bases. Germline CDR1 is NNHDY and CDR2 is SYVADS. V lost 2 bases to trimming and J lost 0 bases, with 10 bases between them. The CDR3 sequence is 15 residues long. The CDR3 loop is CASSEQDKSAETLYF. The CDR3 DNA, read in part, is TGTGCCAGCAGTGAACAGGACAAGAGTGCAGAA.

This clone was counted between two and nine times. All gene names here are mouse names. The CDR3 goes on 4 residues after the read ends, and that part is filled in from the germline J gene. The chain uses TRBV19 and TRBJ2-1; 13 bases align to TRBD2. The ends lost 3 bases at V and 6 bases at J; junction bases unmatched: 6. This CDR3 comprises 16 residues. Germline V lookup: CDR1 FNHDT, CDR2 SITEND (reference sequence). The sequenced part of the CDR3 DNA is TGTGCCAGCAGTAAGCCCGGACTGGGGGGGCTTGCT. Its translation is CASSKPGLGGLA. The CDR3 reads in full as CASSKPGLGGLAEQFF.

Comments on this clone: The gene symbols are mouse symbols. The CDR3 extends 4 residues past the end of the read, so its final part is completed from the germline J gene. J is TRBJ2-1 and V is TRBV16; possibly TRBD1 for D (5 bases). V dropped 0 bases and J dropped 0 bases, with 9 bases sitting between them. This CDR3 contains 16 residues. Germline-derived CDR1 and CDR2 are SGHSA and FRNQAP. The covered CDR3 bases are TGTGCAAGCAGCTTAGAGGACAATCTTAACTATGCT. Amino acid sequence: CASSLEDNLNYA. The full-length CDR3 reads as CASSLEDNLNYAEQFF.

The table lists this clone with a few counts. The gene names given are mouse names. The observed sequence ends 4 residues before the CDR3 terminus, with the missing tail filled in from the germline J gene. V and J are TRBV13-2 and TRBJ1-2; possible D gene TRBD1, 6 bases. The ends were cut back, 1 base at V and 0 bases at J, with 7 bases in the middle. Per germline, CDR1 NNHNN and CDR2 SYGAGS (reference sequence). The CDR3 extends over 14 amino acids. The CDR3 sequence: CASGDWDTNSDYTF. CDR3 DNA, as far as it was read: TGTGCCAGCGGTGATTGGGACACAAACTCC.

The table lists this clone with many counts. These gene names are mouse names. The read ends 4 residues before the CDR3 terminus; that terminus is restored from the germline J gene. This sequence joins TRBV1 and TRBJ1-2; TRBD1 might be the D (6 bases). V lost 1 base and J 0 bases, leaving 12 bases between the germline ends. CDR1 is NSQYPW and CDR2 is LRSPGD in the germline V gene (reference sequence). The CDR3 extends over 16 amino acids. CDR3 residues: CTCSAVRDNANSDYTF. The CDR3 DNA, read in part, is TGCACCTGCAGTGCAGTCCGGGACAATGCAAACTCC.

This clone was seen a handful of times. Mouse germline and gene names are used. The observed sequence ends 4 residues before the CDR3 terminus, with the missing tail filled in from the germline J gene. The chain has TRBV1 and TRBJ2-5, with D maybe TRBD1 (6 bases). The CDR3 is 15 residues long. The germline CDR1 and CDR2 sequences are NSQYPW and LRSPGD (reference sequence). Trimming pared 2 bases from V and 2 bases from J, leaving 11 bases between. Partial CDR3 DNA: TGCACCTGCAGTGCAATGAGAGGGGGCCAAGAC. This codes for CTCSAMRGGQD. The CDR3 as a whole reads CTCSAMRGGQDTQYF.